The clone carrying this T cell receptor (beta chain) showed up many times. The antigen is unknown. In the ophthalmopathy cohort, Clinical Activity Score was at least 3, NOSPECS grade at least 4, and duration under 3 months. Researchers barred patients who had uncontrolled infection, other autoimmune disease, pregnancy or lactation. RNA transcripts gave rise to amplified TCR beta CDR3 regions. The HTBI primer set drove a first-round RT-PCR of the TCR CDR3. TCRdb reprocessed the multiplex PCR reads with MiXCR, giving one entry per CDR3 protein. The table shows 300,000 to 350,000 distinct CDR3 sequences, with 18% occurring only once. The CDR3 runs 14 residues. Germline V gene data show CDR1 as SGDLS and CDR2 as YYNGEE. The V end lost 0 bases, the J end lost 3 bases, and 9 bases lay between the germline ends. The entry originates in a study of T cells in Graves' hyperthyroidism and ophthalmopathy. Study-level findings and limits: Median prediction lead before ophthalmopathy onset was about 6.3 months with the model.

The origin of this receptor is a woman aged 40-49 years with Graves' ophthalmopathy. The sequenced sample consisted of blood. This chain uses TRBV9 with TRBJ1-2; D remains unclear. CDR3 amino acids: CASSVGSGYYGYTF. The CDR3 DNA follows: TGTGCCAGCAGCGTAGGTAGCGGTTACTATGGCTACACCTTC. Variable domain in full (rest from reference TRBV9 and TRBJ1-2): DSGVTQTPKHLITATGQRVTLRCSPRSGDLSVYWYQQSLDQGLQFLIQYYNGEERAKGNILERFSAQQFPDLHSELNLSSLELGDSALYFCASSVGSGYYGYTFGSGTRLTVV.